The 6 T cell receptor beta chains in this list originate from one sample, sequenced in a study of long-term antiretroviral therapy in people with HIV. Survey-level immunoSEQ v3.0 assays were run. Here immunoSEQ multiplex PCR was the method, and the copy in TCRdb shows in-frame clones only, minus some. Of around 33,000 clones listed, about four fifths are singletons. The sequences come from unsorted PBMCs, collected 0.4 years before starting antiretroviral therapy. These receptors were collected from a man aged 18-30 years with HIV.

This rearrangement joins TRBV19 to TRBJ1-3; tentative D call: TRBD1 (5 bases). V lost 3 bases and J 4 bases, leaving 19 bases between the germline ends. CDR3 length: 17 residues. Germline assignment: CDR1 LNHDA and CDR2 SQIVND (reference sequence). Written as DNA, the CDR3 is TGTGCCAGTAGTATTCAGACAGCTACTACTCGAGGAAACACCATATATTTT. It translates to CASSIQTATTRGNTIYF.

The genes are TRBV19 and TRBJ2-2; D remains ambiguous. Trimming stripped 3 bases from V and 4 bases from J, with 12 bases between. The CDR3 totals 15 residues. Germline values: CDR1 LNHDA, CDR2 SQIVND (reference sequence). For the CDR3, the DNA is TGTGCCAGTAGTATCCAGCATTCGAGCACCGGGGAGCTGTTTTTT. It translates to CASSIQHSSTGELFF.

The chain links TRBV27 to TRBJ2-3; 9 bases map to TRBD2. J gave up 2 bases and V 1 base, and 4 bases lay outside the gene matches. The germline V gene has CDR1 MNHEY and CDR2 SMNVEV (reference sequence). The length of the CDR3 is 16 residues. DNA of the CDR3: TGTGCCAGCAGTTTATTAGGGACTAGCATCACAGATACGCAGTATTTT. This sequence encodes CASSLLGTSITDTQYF.

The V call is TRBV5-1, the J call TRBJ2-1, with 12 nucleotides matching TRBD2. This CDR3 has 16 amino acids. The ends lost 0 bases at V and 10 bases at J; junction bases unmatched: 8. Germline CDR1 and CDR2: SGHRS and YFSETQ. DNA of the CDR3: TGCGCCAGCAGCTTGGGACTAGCGGGGGCTACGGGCGAGCAGTTCTTC. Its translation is CASSLGLAGATGEQFF.

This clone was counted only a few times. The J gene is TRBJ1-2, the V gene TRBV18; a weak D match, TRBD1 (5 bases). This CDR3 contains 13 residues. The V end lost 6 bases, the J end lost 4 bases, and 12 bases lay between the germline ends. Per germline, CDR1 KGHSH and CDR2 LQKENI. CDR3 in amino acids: CASSEGTLYGYTF. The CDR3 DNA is TGTGCCAGCTCCGAGGGGACCCTCTATGGCTACACCTTC.

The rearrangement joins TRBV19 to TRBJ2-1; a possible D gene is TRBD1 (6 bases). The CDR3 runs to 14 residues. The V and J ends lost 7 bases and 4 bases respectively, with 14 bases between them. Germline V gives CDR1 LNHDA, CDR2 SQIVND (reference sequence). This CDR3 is CASTETGWYNEQFF. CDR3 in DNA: TGTGCCAGTACCGAAACAGGGTGGTACAATGAGCAGTTCTTC.